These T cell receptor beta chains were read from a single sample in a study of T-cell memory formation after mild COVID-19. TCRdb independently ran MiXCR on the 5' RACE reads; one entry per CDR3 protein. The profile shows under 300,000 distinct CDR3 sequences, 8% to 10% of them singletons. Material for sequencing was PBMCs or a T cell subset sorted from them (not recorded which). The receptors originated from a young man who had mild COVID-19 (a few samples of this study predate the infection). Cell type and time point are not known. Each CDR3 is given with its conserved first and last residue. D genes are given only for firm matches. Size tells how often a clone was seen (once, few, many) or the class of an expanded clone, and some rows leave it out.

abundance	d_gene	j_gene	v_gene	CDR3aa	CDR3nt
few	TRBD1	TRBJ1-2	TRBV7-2	CASSLTGTGGAGVYGYTF	TGTGCCAGCAGCTTGACCGGGACAGGGGGCGCCGGGGTCTATGGCTACACCTTC
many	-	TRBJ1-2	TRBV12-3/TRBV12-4	CASSLYRANYGYTF	TGTGCCAGCAGTTTGTACAGGGCTAACTATGGCTACACCTTC
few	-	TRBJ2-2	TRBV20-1	CSASSLIRNTGELFF	TGCAGTGCTAGTTCCCTAATCCGGAACACCGGGGAGCTGTTTTTT
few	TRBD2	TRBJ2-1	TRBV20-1	CSKAGTSIDEQFF	TGCAGTAAGGCCGGGACTAGCATCGATGAGCAGTTCTTC
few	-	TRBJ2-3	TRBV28	CASSRGGGPSDTQYF	TGTGCCAGCAGCAGAGGAGGGGGGCCATCAGATACGCAGTATTTT
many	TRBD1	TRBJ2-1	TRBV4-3	CASGPLGQGGNEQFF	TGCGCCAGCGGGCCGTTGGGACAGGGAGGCAATGAGCAGTTCTTC
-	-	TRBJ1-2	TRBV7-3	CASSEQEYYGYTF	TGTGCCAGCAGCGAACAGGAATACTATGGCTACACCTTC
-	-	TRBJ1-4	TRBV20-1	CSANQGTNEKLFF	TGCAGTGCCAACCAGGGAACTAATGAAAAACTGTTTTTT
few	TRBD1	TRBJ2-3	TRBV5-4	CASSPGTGGDTQYF	TGTGCCAGCAGCCCCGGGACAGGGGGGGATACGCAGTATTTT
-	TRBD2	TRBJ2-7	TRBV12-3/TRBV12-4	CASSFRLAGTYEQYF	TGTGCCAGCAGTTTTCGACTAGCGGGGACCTACGAGCAGTACTTC
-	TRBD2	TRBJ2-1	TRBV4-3	CASSQAGGEQFF	TGCGCCAGCAGCCAAGCGGGGGGTGAGCAGTTCTTC
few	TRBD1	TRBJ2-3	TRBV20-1	CSAFRGRGTDTQYF	TGCAGTGCTTTCCGGGGCAGGGGGACAGATACGCAGTATTTT
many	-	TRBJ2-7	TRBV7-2	CASTFSRTNYEQYF	TGTGCCAGCACCTTCTCCAGGACTAACTACGAGCAGTACTTC
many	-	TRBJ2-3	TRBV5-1	CASSSTGADTQYF	TGCGCCAGCAGCTCGACGGGGGCAGATACGCAGTATTTT
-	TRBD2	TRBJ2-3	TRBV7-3	CASSPRGSLAGGTDTQYF	TGTGCCAGCAGCCCTCGGGGTTCGCTAGCGGGGGGCACAGATACGCAGTATTTT
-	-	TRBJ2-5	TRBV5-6	CASSLRRWETQYF	TGTGCCAGCAGCTTGCGGCGCTGGGAGACCCAGTACTTC
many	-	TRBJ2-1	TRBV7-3	CASSLNPGGIEQFF	TGTGCCAGCAGCTTAAATCCGGGGGGCATTGAGCAGTTCTTC
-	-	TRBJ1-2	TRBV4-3	CASSQTRGADGYTF	TGCGCCAGCAGCCAAACCCGGGGGGCGGATGGCTACACCTTC
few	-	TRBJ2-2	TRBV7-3	CASSLTPGPGTGELFF	TGTGCCAGCAGCTTAACACCGGGCCCCGGCACCGGGGAGCTGTTTTTT
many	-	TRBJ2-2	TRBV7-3	CASSLQETGELFF	TGTGCCAGCAGCCTGCAGGAGACCGGGGAGCTGTTTTTT
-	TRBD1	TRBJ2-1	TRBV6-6	CASRQGAENEQFF	TGTGCCAGCAGACAGGGGGCGGAGAATGAGCAGTTCTTC
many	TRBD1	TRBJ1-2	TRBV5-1	CASSPGTGDGYTF	TGCGCCAGCAGCCCCGGGACAGGGGACGGCTACACCTTC